The 17 T cell receptor beta chains below come from one sample, sequenced in a study of control samples from healthy donors and cancer patients. Generated by immunoSEQ multiplex PCR, the TCRdb table keeps only in-frame clones and is missing some. Of about 250,000 clones in the sample, roughly four fifths are singletons; the top ten hold roughly 13%. Sequencing was performed on PBMCs. These TCRs come from a woman in her sixties with lung cancer.

The chain uses TRBV3-1 (or the pseudogene TRBV3-2) and TRBJ2-6; possibly TRBD1 for D (6 bases). The V gene lost 4 bases and the J gene lost 1 base, with 17 bases spanning the gap. The CDR3 contains 18 residues. Germline V CDR1 and CDR2: LGHDT, YNNKEL (reference sequence). The CDR3 loop reads CASSLSRDTRSGANVLTF. CDR3 DNA: TGTGCCAGCAGCCTCAGCCGGGACACCCGTTCTGGGGCCAACGTCCTGACTTTC.

This clone occurred a few times. The chain has TRBV7-3 and TRBJ1-5, with D possibly matching TRBD1 (6 bases). The germline V gene encodes CDR1 SGHTA and CDR2 FQGTGA. CDR3 length: 12 residues. V dropped 10 bases and J dropped 4 bases, with 11 bases sitting between them. In DNA form, the CDR3 reads TGTGCCAAGTCCAGGGGTAATCAGCCCCAGCATTTT. It is translated as CAKSRGNQPQHF.

This chain joins TRBV29-1 and TRBJ1-1; D unclear. CDR1 SQVTM and CDR2 ANQGSEA come from the germline V gene. This CDR3 spans 14 amino acids. V lost 4 bases and J lost 1, with 13 bases in between. CDR3 sequence: CSVVGRHANTEAFF. The CDR3, as DNA: TGCAGCGTTGTGGGGAGACACGCGAACACTGAAGCTTTCTTT.

This chain's CDR3 is CASSLTGRRVITGELFF. The DNA for the CDR3 is TGTGCCAGCAGCTTAACAGGGAGAAGAGTAATAACCGGGGAGCTGTTTTTT. The genes are TRBV11-2 and TRBJ2-2; TRBD1 is a possible D gene (6 bases). The V end lost 2 bases, the J end lost 5 bases, and 18 bases lay between the germline ends. Looked up from germline, CDR1 is SGHAT and CDR2 is FQNNGV. This CDR3 has 17 amino acids.

The V and J genes are TRBV6-6 and TRBJ2-3; D is ambiguous. Germline lookup yields CDR1 MNHNY and CDR2 SVGAGI (reference sequence). CDR3 length equals 12 residues. Trimming removed 6 bases from V and 6 bases from J, with 10 bases in between. CDR3 DNA sequence: TGTGCCAGCAGGGACCCCGCCGATACGCAGTATTTT. Its translation is CASRDPADTQYF.

This sequence joins TRBV19 and TRBJ1-5, with D possibly TRBD1 on 6 matching bases. Trimming shortened V by 7 bases and J by 6 bases, and 16 bases separated the two germline ends. CDR3 length equals 14 residues. Germline CDR1 and CDR2: LNHDA and SQIVND (reference sequence). The CDR3 nucleotides read TGTGCCAGTACCCTAGGGGGGATTCGTCAGCCCCAGCATTTT. It yields the protein CASTLGGIRQPQHF.

The chain employs TRBV2 and TRBJ2-2; 13 positions agree with TRBD2. V was pared by 5 bases and J by 1 base, with 7 bases of the junction left unmatched. From germline, CDR1 is SNHLY and CDR2 FYNNEI. The CDR3 totals 18 residues. The CDR3 bases are TGTGCCAGCAGTCATTTGACTAGCGGGGGGATGAACACCGGGGAGCTGTTTTTT. Its protein product is CASSHLTSGGMNTGELFF.

V usage is TRBV6-5 and J usage is TRBJ1-1; TRBD1 matches at 7 bases. CDR1 is MNHEY, CDR2 SVGAGI, per germline. The CDR3 spans 15 residues. With 6 bases clipped from V and 7 bases from J, the junction kept 14 bases outside the gene matches. This CDR3 is CASSAPGRGYVEAFF. The DNA of the CDR3 is TGTGCCAGCAGCGCCCCCGGCAGGGGGTATGTTGAAGCTTTCTTT.

There are a few counts of this clone. V and J are TRBV19 and TRBJ1-5; TRBD1 might be the D (5 bases). Germline V gives CDR1 LNHDA, CDR2 SQIVND (reference sequence). V lost 3 bases to trimming and J lost 4 bases, with 13 bases between them. This CDR3 is built from 15 residues. CDR3 coding DNA: TGTGCCAGTAGTATTGTGGGGGGTTCTAATCAGCCCCAGCATTTT. Its protein product is CASSIVGGSNQPQHF.

The rearrangement joins TRBV7-9 to TRBJ1-1; D is undetermined. In germline, CDR1 is SEHNR, CDR2 FQNEAQ (reference sequence). CDR3 length equals 14 residues. V lost 1 base, J lost 1 base, and 7 bases lay in between. The CDR3 sequence: CASSLGEQNTEAFF. Here the CDR3 DNA reads TGTGCCAGCAGCTTAGGGGAGCAGAACACTGAAGCTTTCTTT.

The chain links TRBV9 to TRBJ1-4, with no clear D. Germline assignment: CDR1 SGDLS and CDR2 YYNGEE. The CDR3 is made up of 14 amino acids. Deletions cut 3 bases from V and 7 bases from J, with 13 bases between. The CDR3 region has the DNA TGTGCCAGCAGCGCAGGACCGGAGGGTGAAAAACTGTTTTTT. Residues: CASSAGPEGEKLFF.

This chain joins TRBV7-9 and TRBJ1-1; no definite D call. This CDR3 is 15 amino acids long. Germline V CDR1 and CDR2: SEHNR, FQNEAQ (reference sequence). The germline V and J ends were trimmed by 6 bases and 0 bases, with 14 bases remaining between them. The CDR3 loop reads CASSGSGSMNTEAFF. The CDR3 DNA follows: TGTGCCAGCAGTGGGAGTGGATCCATGAACACTGAAGCTTTCTTT.

V gene TRBV7-9 combines with J gene TRBJ2-3, with 8 bases matching TRBD2. CDR3 length: 16 amino acids. V lost 2 bases, J lost 3 bases, and 7 bases stayed unmatched. The germline V gene encodes CDR1 SEHNR and CDR2 FQNEAQ (reference sequence). The CDR3: CASSLWGSGSTDTQYF. CDR3 nucleotides: TGTGCCAGCAGCTTATGGGGAAGCGGGAGTACAGATACGCAGTATTTT.

This chain uses TRBV4-1 with TRBJ2-1, with 12 nucleotides matching TRBD2. From germline, CDR1 is MGHRA and CDR2 YSYEKL. The V segment lost 3 bases and the J segment 7 bases; nucleotides outside the gene matches: 7. The CDR3 spans 16 residues. CDR3 residues: CASSQALAGGWNEQFF. The CDR3, as DNA: TGCGCCAGCAGCCAGGCTCTAGCGGGGGGGTGGAATGAGCAGTTCTTC.

CDR3 region: CASSEPTGVPDTQYF. The CDR3, as DNA: TGTGCCAGCAGTGAACCAACAGGGGTACCAGATACGCAGTATTTT. The chain links TRBV2 to TRBJ2-3; TRBD1 aligns across 7 bases. The germline V gene has CDR1 SNHLY and CDR2 FYNNEI. The CDR3 is made up of 15 amino acids. The junction had 6 bases not matched to a gene; V was cut back by 2 bases and J by 4 bases.

This chain uses TRBV18 with TRBJ1-4; D is ambiguous. Trimming took 3 bases from V and 4 from J, leaving 12 bases between them. Germline values: CDR1 KGHSH, CDR2 LQKENI. The CDR3 totals 15 residues. DNA for the CDR3: TGTGCCAGCTCACCGCCGGGGATGAATAATGAAAAACTGTTTTTT. Protein sequence: CASSPPGMNNEKLFF.

Remarks on this clone: The same CDR3 arises from other DNA sequences in this sample as well. The chain uses TRBV24-1 and TRBJ1-1, with 7 bases fitting TRBD1. V was pared by 3 bases and J by 1 base, with 4 bases of the junction left unmatched. This CDR3 spans 15 amino acids. Germline V lookup: CDR1 KGHDR, CDR2 SFDVKD. The CDR3 sequence is CATSDTRQGNTEAFF. In nucleotides, the CDR3 is TGTGCCACCAGTGATACCCGACAGGGGAACACTGAAGCTTTCTTT.